One sample yielded the 31 T cell receptor beta chains listed below, sequenced in a study of blood T cell repertoires in COVID-19. Assay: immunoSEQ multiplex PCR; the TCRdb copy retains only in-frame clones and omits some. The repertoire consists of over 150,000 clones, with about 80% occurring once and the leading ten covering around 7%. The material sequenced was PBMCs or T cells enriched from blood (not recorded which). These receptors all stem from a man aged 35-49 years who had recovered from COVID-19.

V gene TRBV7-9 combines with J gene TRBJ1-1; 7 bases align to TRBD1. Trimming at V came to 1 base and at J to 4 bases, leaving 12 bases not matched to a gene. The CDR3 consists of 17 residues. CDR1 SEHNR and CDR2 FQNEAQ come from the germline V gene (reference sequence). CDR3 sequence (DNA): TGTGCCAGCAGCTTAGGTAACCGGGACAGCCTAGGCACTGAAGCTTTCTTT. Protein product: CASSLGNRDSLGTEAFF.

V and J are TRBV5-4 and TRBJ1-2; D gene ambiguous. The length of the CDR3 is 14 residues. Germline CDR1 reads SGHNT; CDR2 reads YYREEE (reference sequence). V lost 5 bases to trimming and J lost 5 bases, with 16 bases between them. The CDR3 DNA follows: TGTGCCAGCAGACCCGGGGAGGAGGGATATGGCTACACCTTC. This gives the protein CASRPGEEGYGYTF.

The chain links TRBV5-3 to TRBJ2-5, with 8 bases identical to TRBD2. TRBV5-3 is an ORF; its function is uncertain. CDR3 length equals 14 residues. V shed 1 base and J 5 bases; nucleotides not matched to a gene: 4. The CDR3, as DNA: TGTGCCAGAAGCTTGACTAGCGGTCGGGAGACCCAGTACTTC. Amino acid sequence: CARSLTSGRETQYF.

The rearrangement uses TRBV4-1 and TRBJ1-2; D unclear. Trimming pared 1 base from V and 4 bases from J, leaving 10 bases between. This CDR3 comprises 14 residues. Germline values: CDR1 MGHRA, CDR2 YSYEKL. The CDR3 is CASSQVLAGYGYTF. Here the CDR3 DNA reads TGCGCCAGCAGCCAAGTTTTGGCAGGCTATGGCTACACCTTC.

This chain connects TRBV5-4 to TRBJ2-3, with 12 bases that match TRBD2. The CDR3 has 15 amino acids. J gave up 2 bases and V 4 bases, and 2 bases lay outside the gene matches. In germline, CDR1 is SGHNT, CDR2 YYREEE (reference sequence). The CDR3 loop reads CASSRTSGATDTQYF. The CDR3 bases are TGTGCCAGCAGCAGGACTAGCGGGGCCACAGATACGCAGTATTTT.

The V and J genes are TRBV27 and TRBJ1-2, with 8 bases fitting TRBD1. V was pared by 2 bases and J by 6 bases, with 5 bases of the junction left unmatched. From germline, CDR1 is MNHEY and CDR2 SMNVEV (reference sequence). The CDR3 contains 14 residues. The chain's CDR3 is CASSLGQGLDGYTF. The CDR3 coding sequence is TGTGCCAGCAGTTTAGGACAGGGCTTAGATGGCTACACCTTC.

The chain combines TRBV28 with TRBJ2-3; 7 positions match TRBD2. Germline-derived CDR1 and CDR2 are MDHEN and SYDVKM. This CDR3 spans 13 amino acids. The J segment lost 11 bases and the V segment lost 6 bases, leaving 11 bases of the junction unmatched. The CDR3 region is CASSNTGTIRQYF. CDR3 DNA sequence: TGTGCCAGCAGCAATACTGGGACTATAAGGCAGTATTTT.

V gene TRBV4-2 combines with J gene TRBJ1-3, with TRBD1 matching over 11 bases. V dropped 0 bases and J dropped 5; count of bases not matched to a gene: 6. CDR3 length: 17 residues. Germline CDR1 LGHNA, CDR2 YNFKEQ. CDR3 sequence (DNA): TGTGCCAGCAGCCAAGATTGGGACAGGGGGTCCAGAAACACCATATATTTT. Amino acids: CASSQDWDRGSRNTIYF.

The genes are TRBV4-2 and TRBJ2-7; D might be TRBD2 (7 bases). The CDR3 contains 15 residues. The ends were cut back, 0 bases at V and 1 base at J, with 10 bases in the middle. The germline V gene encodes CDR1 LGHNA and CDR2 YNFKEQ. CDR3 protein: CASSQEGGASYEQYF. CDR3 bases: TGTGCCAGCAGCCAAGAAGGGGGGGCGTCCTACGAGCAGTACTTC.

This clone was detected only a few times. This chain joins TRBV6-4 and TRBJ1-1; 7 positions agree with TRBD1. From germline, CDR1 is MRHNA and CDR2 SNTAGT. Trimming removed 3 bases from V and 4 bases from J; junction bases left unmatched: 2. There are 13 residues in the CDR3. The CDR3 DNA follows: TGTGCCAGCAGTGAAGGGGACAGCACTGAAGCTTTCTTT. Translated: CASSEGDSTEAFF.

J is TRBJ1-1 and V is TRBV30; unclear D gene. The V and J ends lost 8 bases and 6 bases respectively, with 13 bases between them. The CDR3 has 11 residues. The germline V gene has CDR1 GTSNPN and CDR2 SVGIG (reference sequence). CDR3 region: CAGWVSPEAFF. The CDR3 nucleotides are TGTGCCGGGTGGGTTAGCCCTGAAGCTTTCTTT.

The genes are TRBV11-2 and TRBJ1-6; D gene uncertain. Deletions cut 2 bases from V and 8 bases from J, with 10 bases between. The CDR3 totals 14 residues. Germline lookup yields CDR1 SGHAT and CDR2 FQNNGV. CDR3 sequence reads: CASSLIETYSPLHF. CDR3 DNA sequence: TGTGCCAGCAGCTTAATTGAAACATATTCACCCCTCCACTTT.

The chain uses TRBV6-6 and TRBJ1-5, with 8 bases lining up with TRBD1. V dropped 7 bases and J dropped 0; count of bases not matched to a gene: 5. The CDR3 extends over 15 amino acids. Germline loops: CDR1 MNHNY, CDR2 SVGAGI (reference sequence). The CDR3 sequence is CASKGQAYSNQPQHF. The CDR3 DNA follows: TGTGCCAGCAAGGGACAGGCTTATAGCAATCAGCCCCAGCATTTT.

The genes are TRBV7-3 and TRBJ2-2; 7 bases map to TRBD2. Germline lookup yields CDR1 SGHTA and CDR2 FQGTGA. The CDR3 covers 15 residues. V shed 4 bases, J shed 6 bases, and the junction held 8 bases outside the gene matches. The CDR3 loop is CASSSTGGTPGELFF. The CDR3 DNA reads TGTGCCAGCAGCTCCACCGGGGGGACTCCCGGGGAGCTGTTTTTT.

This clone occurred a few times. This chain links TRBV12-3 or TRBV12-4 with TRBJ1-6; D possibly corresponds to TRBD1 (6 bases). Deletions cut 5 bases from V and 10 bases from J, with 12 bases between. This CDR3 region has 13 residues. The CDR3 nucleotides are TGTGCCAGCAGTCGGTCAGGGGAATCACCCCTCCACTTT. It translates to CASSRSGESPLHF.

This clone was seen once. This chain joins TRBV19 and TRBJ2-5; D not certain. The CDR3 length is 13 residues. The V and J ends lost 3 bases and 2 bases respectively, with 7 bases between them. Per the germline V gene, CDR1 is LNHDA and CDR2 is SQIVND (reference sequence). CDR3 region: CASSIGGQETQYF. CDR3 nucleotides: TGTGCCAGTAGTATTGGCGGACAAGAGACCCAGTACTTC.

In the case of this clone: Mismatch with germline at one junction end may stem from a read error. V and J are TRBV5-1 and TRBJ2-7; D is unresolved. CDR3 length: 12 residues. Germline loops: CDR1 SGHRS, CDR2 YFSETQ. In DNA form, the CDR3 reads TGCGCCAGCAGCTTGGATGGAAATAGCCCTCACTTC. Amino acids: CASSLDGNSPHF.

The chain carries TRBV5-1 and TRBJ1-1; 7 positions match TRBD1. Germline CDR1 SGHRS, CDR2 YFSETQ. Trimming took 2 bases from V and 4 from J; bases not matched to a gene: 8. This CDR3 is 15 amino acids long. CDR3 nucleotide sequence: TGCGCCAGCAGCTTCCTGACAGGGCGGAGCACTGAAGCTTTCTTT. Translating it yields CASSFLTGRSTEAFF.

The rearrangement uses TRBV13 and TRBJ2-7; 13 bases align to TRBD2. The CDR3 consists of 15 residues. From germline, CDR1 is PRHDT and CDR2 FYEKMQ (reference sequence). Unmatched junction bases numbered 4, after V lost 5 bases and J lost 3 bases. The CDR3 nucleotides are TGTGCCAGCAGCAGACTAGCGGGGGGCAACTACGAGCAGTACTTC. Protein product: CASSRLAGGNYEQYF.

The chain couples TRBV5-1 to TRBJ1-1; D is ambiguous. Germline V gene lookup returns CDR1 SGHRS and CDR2 YFSETQ. The CDR3 runs 14 residues. Trimming shortened V by 4 bases and J by 5 bases, and 15 bases separated the two germline ends. The CDR3 DNA is TGCGCCAGCAGCCAGGTTGGCGGGGTGACTGAAGCTTTCTTT. Protein sequence: CASSQVGGVTEAFF.

The J gene is TRBJ2-1, the V gene TRBV7-3; D is perhaps TRBD2 (6 bases). Trimming removed 3 bases at V and 7 bases at J, with 13 bases between. The CDR3 is 14 amino acids. The germline gives CDR1 SGHTA, CDR2 FQGTGA. The CDR3 nucleotides are TGTGCCAGCAGCTTTATGGTCGGAGGGAATGAGCAGTTCTTC. Translation: CASSFMVGGNEQFF.

The gene calls are TRBV30 and TRBJ1-1, with D possibly TRBD1 on 6 matching bases. Trimming shortened V by 2 bases and J by 5 bases, and 18 bases separated the two germline ends. CDR1 and CDR2 from the germline V gene are GTSNPN and SVGIG (reference sequence). The CDR3 has 15 amino acids. This chain's CDR3 is CAWSHQAGALTEAFF. In nucleotides, the CDR3 is TGTGCCTGGAGTCACCAGGCGGGGGCGTTGACTGAAGCTTTCTTT. The entire variable domain, with the rest obtained from reference TRBV30 and TRBJ1-1, is as follows: SQTIHQWPATLVQPVGSPLSLECTVEGTSNPNLYWYRQAAGRGLQLLFYSVGIGQISSEVPQNLSASRPQDRQFILSSKKLLLSDSGFYLCAWSHQAGALTEAFFGQGTRLTVV.

This clone was counted once. Written as DNA, the CDR3 is TGTGCCAGCAGCCCGACGACAGGGAAAGCCCCTAACTATGGCTACACCTTC. Translation gives CASSPTTGKAPNYGYTF. The chain couples TRBV4-2 to TRBJ1-2; 7 bases align to TRBD1. This CDR3 is 17 amino acids long. Unmatched junction bases numbered 11, after V lost 4 bases and J lost 0 bases. Germline V gene lookup returns CDR1 LGHNA and CDR2 YNFKEQ.

The chain combines TRBV5-4 with TRBJ1-1; 8 positions match TRBD1. J lost 0 bases, V lost 2 bases, and 9 bases had no gene match. CDR1 and CDR2 (germline): SGHNT, YYREEE (reference sequence). The CDR3 has 17 amino acids. CDR3 sequence: CASSFFDRGGMNTEAFF. For the CDR3, the DNA is TGTGCCAGCAGCTTCTTTGACAGGGGCGGGATGAACACTGAAGCTTTCTTT.

The chain employs TRBV4-2 and TRBJ2-3, with 8 bases that match TRBD2. The CDR3 is 17 amino acids. V dropped 0 bases and J dropped 1; count of bases not matched to a gene: 6. Germline CDR1 and CDR2: LGHNA and YNFKEQ. The CDR3 reads CASSQDTGGLRTDTQYF. In DNA form, the CDR3 reads TGTGCCAGCAGCCAAGATACGGGGGGGCTCCGCACAGATACGCAGTATTTT.

The chain employs TRBV25-1 and TRBJ1-1; the D gene is possibly TRBD1 (5 bases). The V gene lost 3 bases and the J gene lost 2 bases, with 7 bases spanning the gap. The V gene's germline CDR1 is MGHDK and CDR2 SYGVNS. This CDR3 is built from 13 residues. The DNA of the CDR3 is TGTGCCAGCAGTGACGGGGGTAACACTGAAGCTTTCTTT. Translated, it gives CASSDGGNTEAFF.

The chain carries TRBV5-1 and TRBJ2-7, with 10 positions matching TRBD1. The germline V gene has CDR1 SGHRS and CDR2 YFSETQ. With 10 bases clipped from V and 6 bases from J, the junction kept 16 bases outside the gene matches. CDR3 length equals 15 residues. The CDR3 bases are TGCGCCTCCATGGAGGGATCGGGACAGGGGCTCGAGCAGTACTTC. Its protein is CASMEGSGQGLEQYF.

The chain carries TRBV6-5 and TRBJ1-2, with D unresolved. The V end lost 5 bases, the J end lost 8 bases, and 18 bases lay between the germline ends. The CDR3 is 14 amino acids. Germline CDR1 reads MNHEY; CDR2 reads SVGAGI. CDR3 in DNA: TGTGCCAGCAGTCCATCGATATCCCGACAAGGCTACACCTTC. It yields the protein CASSPSISRQGYTF.

In its sample, this clone was seen a few times. The V call is TRBV9, the J call TRBJ1-2; 9 bases are a match to TRBD1. The V segment lost 3 bases and the J segment 1 base; nucleotides outside the gene matches: 7. Germline-derived CDR1 and CDR2 are SGDLS and YYNGEE. The CDR3 sequence is 16 residues long. The CDR3 region has the DNA TGTGCCAGCAGCGCCCGGGACAGGGCTTTTAACTATGGCTACACCTTC. This gives the protein CASSARDRAFNYGYTF.

V usage is TRBV29-1 and J usage is TRBJ2-7; 9 nucleotides line up with TRBD1. V was clipped by 5 bases and J by 4 bases; unmatched bases: 6. This CDR3 has 13 residues. The germline gives CDR1 SQVTM, CDR2 ANQGSEA. CDR3 bases: TGCAGCGTTCTCACGGACAGGGGTTACGAGCAGTACTTC. Its translation: CSVLTDRGYEQYF.

This chain links TRBV5-8 with TRBJ1-2, with D unresolved. Germline CDR1 reads SGHTS; CDR2 reads YDEGEE. V shed 3 bases and J shed 1 base, with 7 bases lying between them. CDR3 length equals 13 residues. CDR3 protein: CASSSTDNYGYTF. CDR3 in DNA: TGTGCCAGCAGCTCAACAGATAACTATGGCTACACCTTC.